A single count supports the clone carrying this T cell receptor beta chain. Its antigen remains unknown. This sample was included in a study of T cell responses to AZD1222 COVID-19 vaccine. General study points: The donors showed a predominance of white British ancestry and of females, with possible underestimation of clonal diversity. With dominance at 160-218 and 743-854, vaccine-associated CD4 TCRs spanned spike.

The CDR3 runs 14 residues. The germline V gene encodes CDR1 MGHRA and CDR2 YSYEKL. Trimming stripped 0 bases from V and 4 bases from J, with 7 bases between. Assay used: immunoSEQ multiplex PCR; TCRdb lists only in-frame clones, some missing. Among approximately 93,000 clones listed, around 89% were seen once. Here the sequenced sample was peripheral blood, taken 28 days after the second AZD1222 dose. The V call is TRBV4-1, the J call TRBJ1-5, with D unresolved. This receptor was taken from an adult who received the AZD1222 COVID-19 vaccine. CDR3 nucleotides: TGCGCCAGCAGCCAAGATATTGGAAATCAGCCCCAGCATTTT. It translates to CASSQDIGNQPQHF.